This TCR beta chain was captured by sequencing in a study of T cell responses to AZD1222 COVID-19 vaccine. Study information: Second-dose recipients at about 4 or about 12 weeks were treated as one pooled group.

Repertoires were generated with immunoSEQ multiplex PCR, while TCRdb's copy carries only in-frame clones and drops some. This repertoire shows 85,000 to 100,000 clones, about 89% found once; its top ten account for roughly 3.7%. The source of this sequence is an adult in good health. The sequences come from peripheral blood, collected on day 0 of AZD1222 vaccination.

CDR3 nucleotides: TGTGCCAGCAGCGCAAACGATTCACCCCTCCACTTT. Protein sequence: CASSANDSPLHF. This rearrangement joins TRBV9 to TRBJ1-6; D is unclear. Between the trimmed V and J ends, which lost 3 bases and 8 bases, there was a span of 6 bases. Germline V gives CDR1 SGDLS, CDR2 YYNGEE. This CDR3 contains 12 residues. Full variable domain (rest looked up from reference TRBV9 and TRBJ1-6): DSGVTQTPKHLITATGQRVTLRCSPRSGDLSVYWYQQSLDQGLQFLIQYYNGEERAKGNILERFSAQQFPDLHSELNLSSLELGDSALYFCASSANDSPLHFGNGTRLTVT.